The 13 T cell receptor beta chains reported below all come from one sample, sequenced in a study of T-cell reconstitution after alpha-beta-depleted transplantation in children. Preparing the TCRbeta library involved the use of unique molecular identifiers. MiXCR was run by TCRdb on the PCR reads, yielding one entry per CDR3 protein. The sample has 610,000 or so distinct CDR3 sequences, roughly a quarter seen once. The input for sequencing was PBMCs, taken before TCRalphabeta/CD19-depleted stem cell transplant. The receptors derive from a boy under three years old with Wiskott-Aldrich syndrome, due to receive a stem cell transplant.

This clonotype has just a few counts. The genes are TRBV5-1 and TRBJ2-5; 7 nucleotides align to TRBD2. The ends lost 6 bases at V and 4 bases at J; junction bases unmatched: 12. The germline CDR1 and CDR2 sequences are SGHRS and YFSETQ. The CDR3 is made up of 15 amino acids. The CDR3 DNA reads TGCGCCAGCACCGTACGGGCGGGAGTGGGAGAGACCCAGTACTTC. Translating gives CASTVRAGVGETQYF.

V and J are TRBV12-3 or TRBV12-4 and TRBJ2-3; D gene ambiguous. V was shortened by 2 bases and J by 3 bases, with 12 bases between the two germline ends. CDR3 length: 15 amino acids. The CDR3, as DNA: TGTGCCAGCAGTTTAACGGAGAGCATTACAGATACGCAGTATTTT. It yields the protein CASSLTESITDTQYF.

V gene TRBV15 combines with J gene TRBJ1-3; 8 bases fit TRBD1. There are 11 residues in the CDR3. Germline V lookup: CDR1 LNHNV, CDR2 YYDKDF (reference sequence). J lost 7 bases, V lost 8 bases, and 1 base had no gene match. This CDR3 is CATRQGNTIYF. CDR3 nucleotide sequence: TGTGCCACCCGACAGGGGAACACCATATATTTT.

Turning to this clonotype: A read error may account for a junction end that differs from germline. V and J are TRBV2 and TRBJ2-3; 8 nucleotides align to TRBD2. Germline CDR1 is SNHLY and CDR2 is FYNNEI. The CDR3 runs to 18 residues. The CDR3: CTSGVGTQLAASTDTQYF. The CDR3 DNA reads as TGTACCAGCGGGGTCGGGACCCAACTAGCGGCTAGCACAGATACGCAGTATTTT.

The CDR3: CASSQLAGAPETQYF. CDR3 bases: TGCGCCAGCAGCCAGCTAGCGGGAGCCCCAGAGACCCAGTACTTC. The rearrangement joins TRBV4-1 to TRBJ2-5; TRBD2 agrees at 10 bases. The junction had 5 bases not matched to a gene; V was cut back by 3 bases and J by 4 bases. The CDR3 has 15 residues. Germline V gene lookup returns CDR1 MGHRA and CDR2 YSYEKL.

The rearrangement links TRBV12-3 or TRBV12-4 to TRBJ2-5, with TRBD1 as a possible D gene (6 bases). The CDR3 totals 16 residues. V lost 6 bases and J lost 2, with 19 bases in between. The CDR3 DNA reads TGTGCCAGCAGCCTCCGTCGGCAGGGGTGGCAAGAGACCCAGTACTTC. This codes for CASSLRRQGWQETQYF.

This clonotype has more than one count but fewer than ten. The chain joins TRBV6-9 to TRBJ1-1, with D perhaps matching TRBD1 (6 bases). The germline gives CDR1 MNHGY, CDR2 SVAAGI. The CDR3 extends over 14 amino acids. V shed 6 bases and J shed 0 bases, with 11 bases lying between them. The CDR3 reads CASSQGSLNTEAFF. CDR3 in DNA: TGTGCCAGCAGCCAGGGGAGTCTGAACACTGAAGCTTTCTTT.

The V call is TRBV20-1, the J call TRBJ2-7, with 7 bases lining up with TRBD1. V dropped 2 bases and J dropped 0; count of bases not matched to a gene: 4. Germline V lookup: CDR1 DFQATT, CDR2 SNEGSKA (reference sequence). This CDR3 region has 14 residues. CDR3 DNA: TGCAGTGCTAGACTGGACAGGCCCTCCTACGAGCAGTACTTC. It specifies CSARLDRPSYEQYF.

The chain is built from TRBV9 and TRBJ1-1, with 7 bases lining up with TRBD1. Germline trimming cut 0 bases from V and 0 bases from J; bases unmatched to any gene: 2. The germline V gene encodes CDR1 SGDLS and CDR2 YYNGEE. The length of the CDR3 is 15 residues. The CDR3 spells CASSVDRGLNTEAFF. Here the CDR3 DNA reads TGTGCCAGCAGCGTAGACAGGGGATTGAACACTGAAGCTTTCTTT.

The sample holds a few counts of this clonotype. CDR3 bases: TGTGCCAGCAGTAACGAAGAGACCCAGTACTTC. As protein: CASSNEETQYF. V gene TRBV2 combines with J gene TRBJ2-5; the D is unclear. V lost 5 bases, J lost 3 bases, and 4 bases lay in between. Looked up from germline, CDR1 is SNHLY and CDR2 is FYNNEI. The CDR3 consists of 11 residues.

The chain has TRBV20-1 and TRBJ2-3, with 11 positions matching TRBD2. Germline V gives CDR1 DFQATT, CDR2 SNEGSKA (reference sequence). The V segment lost 2 bases and the J segment 4 bases; nucleotides outside the gene matches: 2. The CDR3 is 14 amino acids. CDR3 DNA: TGCAGTGCTAGAACTAGCGGGAGATCAGATACGCAGTATTTT. This translates into CSARTSGRSDTQYF.

V and J are TRBV4-1 and TRBJ1-1; D call uncertain. This CDR3 is 15 amino acids long. Trimming pared 0 bases from V and 1 base from J, leaving 9 bases between. Germline CDR1 reads MGHRA; CDR2 reads YSYEKL. CDR3 loop: CASSQDGRTNTEAFF. The CDR3 DNA is TGCGCCAGCAGCCAAGATGGGAGGACGAACACTGAAGCTTTCTTT.

V usage is TRBV30 and J usage is TRBJ1-1; D is unclear. Trimming took 0 bases from V and 0 from J, leaving 5 bases between them. From germline, CDR1 is GTSNPN and CDR2 SVGIG (reference sequence). This CDR3 contains 13 residues. CDR3 residues: CAWSVQMNTEAFF. The CDR3 coding sequence is TGTGCCTGGAGTGTACAGATGAACACTGAAGCTTTCTTT.